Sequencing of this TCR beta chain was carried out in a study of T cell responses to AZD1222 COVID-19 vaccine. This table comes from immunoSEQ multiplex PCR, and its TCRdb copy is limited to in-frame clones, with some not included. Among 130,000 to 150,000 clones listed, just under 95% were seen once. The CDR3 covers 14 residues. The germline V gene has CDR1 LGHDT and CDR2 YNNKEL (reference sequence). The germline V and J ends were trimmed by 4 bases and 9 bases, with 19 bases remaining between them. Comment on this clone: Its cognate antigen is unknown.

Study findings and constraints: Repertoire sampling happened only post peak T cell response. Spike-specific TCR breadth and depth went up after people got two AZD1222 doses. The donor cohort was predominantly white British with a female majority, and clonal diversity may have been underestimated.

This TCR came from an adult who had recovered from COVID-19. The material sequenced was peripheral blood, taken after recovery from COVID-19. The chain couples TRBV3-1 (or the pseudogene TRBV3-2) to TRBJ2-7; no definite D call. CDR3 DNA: TGTGCCAGCAGCCCGCGTAGTGCAGGTGCTGGGCAGTACTTC. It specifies CASSPRSAGAGQYF.